These 23 T cell receptor beta chains share one sample of origin, sequenced in a study of OX40 agonist ivuxolimab in advanced cancers. Here immunoSEQ multiplex PCR was the method, and the copy in TCRdb shows in-frame clones only, minus some. Among about 60,000 clones listed, about nine tenths were seen once. The sequences come from CD4+ or CD8+ T cells sorted from blood, collected in a trial of the OX40 agonist ivuxolimab. These receptors were taken from an adult with an advanced solid tumor such as melanoma, head and neck, liver or kidney cancer.

The rearrangement links TRBV2 to TRBJ2-7; D unresolved. Germline CDR1 is SNHLY and CDR2 is FYNNEI. The CDR3 is 17 residues long. V shed 0 bases and J shed 3 bases, with 18 bases lying between them. CDR3 DNA: TGTGCCAGCAGTGAAGCGACCGGTCTCGTGTGGGACTACGAGCAGTACTTC. It translates to CASSEATGLVWDYEQYF.

The gene calls are TRBV5-1 and TRBJ2-1; possibly TRBD1 or TRBD2 for D (5 bases each). Germline assignment: CDR1 SGHRS and CDR2 YFSETQ. V shed 0 bases and J shed 0 bases, with 13 bases lying between them. The CDR3 is 17 residues long. The CDR3 coding sequence is TGCGCCAGCAGCTTGGGAGGGACGCCCTCCTCCTACAATGAGCAGTTCTTC. Amino acids: CASSLGGTPSSYNEQFF.

This clone was seen only a few times. The chain recombines TRBV10-3 with TRBJ2-3; 9 bases match TRBD2. This CDR3 comprises 16 residues. Germline V CDR1 and CDR2: ENHRY, SYGVKD. Losses at the gene ends were 10 bases for V and 2 bases for J; bases not matched to a gene: 13. The CDR3 reads CATRQGAGGLTDTQYF. As DNA, the CDR3 is TGTGCCACCCGTCAAGGGGCGGGAGGGCTCACAGATACGCAGTATTTT.

The chain is built from TRBV10-1 and TRBJ2-1; the D is unclear. Per the germline V gene, CDR1 is WNHNN and CDR2 is SYGVQD (reference sequence). The CDR3 contains 12 residues. V lost 3 bases, J lost 4 bases, and 4 bases lay in between. This CDR3 reads CASSDRYNEQFF. The CDR3 nucleotides are TGCGCCAGCAGTGACAGGTACAATGAGCAGTTCTTC.

The rearrangement uses TRBV6-5 and TRBJ1-3; D remains ambiguous. The CDR3 totals 11 residues. Germline V gene sequence: CDR1 MNHEY, CDR2 SVGAGI. Trimming took off 6 bases at V and 3 bases at J, with 3 bases between the two ends. The CDR3 nucleotides read TGTGCCAGCAGCCTTGGAAACACCATATATTTT. This translates into CASSLGNTIYF.

The chain links TRBV6-4 to TRBJ2-3; weak D call: TRBD2 (7 bases). Germline V gene data show CDR1 as MRHNA and CDR2 as SNTAGT. This CDR3 is built from 15 residues. Between the trimmed V and J ends, which lost 0 bases and 5 bases, there was a span of 12 bases. The CDR3 loop is CASSDSGGPGDTQYF. Written as DNA, the CDR3 is TGTGCCAGCAGTGACTCCGGGGGGCCGGGAGATACGCAGTATTTT.

This chain connects TRBV11-2 to TRBJ2-1; 8 bases line up with TRBD2. This CDR3 contains 16 residues. CDR1 is SGHAT and CDR2 is FQNNGV in the germline V gene. The V segment lost 3 bases and the J segment 0 bases; nucleotides outside the gene matches: 4. The CDR3: CASSFSGTSSYNEQFF. DNA for the CDR3: TGTGCCAGCAGCTTCTCCGGGACTAGCTCCTACAATGAGCAGTTCTTC.

The chain combines TRBV6-6 with TRBJ2-7; D remains ambiguous. Between the trimmed V and J ends, which lost 3 bases and 7 bases, there was a span of 13 bases. The V gene's germline CDR1 is MNHNY and CDR2 SVGAGI (reference sequence). This CDR3 spans 13 amino acids. The CDR3 DNA sequence: TGTGCCAGCAGTTATATCGCCGGAAGAGAGCAGTACTTC. Protein: CASSYIAGREQYF.

The CDR3 sequence: CASSLTRAPLGGTQYF. DNA for the CDR3: TGTGCCAGCAGTTTAACTCGGGCGCCTCTTGGTGGGACCCAGTACTTC. The chain recombines TRBV27 with TRBJ2-5, with no clear D. This CDR3 is 16 amino acids long. Germline V CDR1 and CDR2: MNHEY, SMNVEV (reference sequence). V dropped 2 bases and J dropped 7 bases, with 20 bases sitting between them.

The chain uses TRBV19 and TRBJ2-3; TRBD2 agrees at 12 bases. Trimming at V came to 3 bases and at J to 5 bases, leaving 6 bases not matched to a gene. The CDR3 has 16 residues. Germline-derived CDR1 and CDR2 are LNHDA and SQIVND (reference sequence). The CDR3 sequence is CASSIPVTSGRDTQYF. As DNA, the CDR3 is TGTGCCAGTAGTATCCCTGTGACTAGCGGGAGAGATACGCAGTATTTT.

The chain combines TRBV7-2 with TRBJ2-3; possibly TRBD2 for D (5 bases). CDR3 length: 17 amino acids. Germline CDR1 SGHTA, CDR2 FQGNSA. With 0 bases removed from V and 0 bases from J, the gap between germline ends came to 13 bases. CDR3 sequence (DNA): TGTGCCAGCAGCTTAGCGTGGACTCGAACTAGCACAGATACGCAGTATTTT. It translates to CASSLAWTRTSTDTQYF.

The chain combines TRBV28 with TRBJ1-5; no definite D call. V was trimmed by 1 base and J by 8 bases, leaving 12 bases between them. Germline V lookup: CDR1 MDHEN, CDR2 SYDVKM. This CDR3 is 14 amino acids long. CDR3 nucleotides: TGTGCCAGCAGTTTATATCCGGGTAACAAGCCCCAGCATTTT. Amino acid sequence: CASSLYPGNKPQHF.

J is TRBJ1-5 and V is TRBV19; D is uncertain. The V end was cut by 7 bases, the J end by 0 bases, with 13 bases between. The CDR3 totals 15 residues. Germline CDR1 reads LNHDA; CDR2 reads SQIVND (reference sequence). CDR3: CASNGRAPSNQPQHF. CDR3 nucleotide sequence: TGTGCCAGTAACGGGAGGGCACCTAGCAATCAGCCCCAGCATTTT.

This clone was found once. V and J are TRBV7-8 and TRBJ1-5; D call uncertain. The CDR3 spans 14 residues. Germline-derived CDR1 and CDR2 are SGHVS and FQNEAQ. V lost 5 bases, J lost 0 bases, and 8 bases lay in between. CDR3 amino acids: CASSQTGSNQPQHF. In DNA, the CDR3 is TGTGCCAGCAGCCAGACGGGTAGCAATCAGCCCCAGCATTTT. Complete variable domain (other parts from reference TRBV7-8 and TRBJ1-5): GAGVSQSPRYKVAKRGQDVALRCDPISGHVSLFWYQQALGQGPEFLTYFQNEAQLDKSGLPSDRFFAERPEGSVSTLKIQRTQQEDSAVYLCASSQTGSNQPQHFGDGTRLSIL.

Turning to this clone: Other nucleotide sequences from this sample produce the same CDR3. The chain joins TRBV5-1 to TRBJ2-1, with D perhaps TRBD2 (5 bases). Trimming stripped 4 bases from V and 0 bases from J, with 11 bases between. CDR1 SGHRS and CDR2 YFSETQ come from the germline V gene. The CDR3 sequence is 15 residues long. Written as DNA, the CDR3 is TGCGCCAGCAGCCTGTTAGGGAGCTCCTACAATGAGCAGTTCTTC. The encoded protein is CASSLLGSSYNEQFF.

This chain links TRBV19 with TRBJ1-5; D ambiguous. Germline CDR1 is LNHDA and CDR2 is SQIVND (reference sequence). The CDR3 sequence is 13 residues long. The germline V and J ends were trimmed by 4 bases and 5 bases, with 9 bases remaining between them. The CDR3 here is CASSTQKDQPQHF. The CDR3 DNA reads as TGTGCCAGTAGTACACAGAAGGATCAGCCCCAGCATTTT.

The chain links TRBV30 to TRBJ2-1, with 15 bases aligning to TRBD2. V trimming: 7 bases; J trimming: 3 bases; junction bases outside the gene matches: 7. CDR1 and CDR2 from the germline V gene are GTSNPN and SVGIG (reference sequence). The CDR3 is 16 amino acids. CDR3: CASTGTSGRYYNEQFF. CDR3 bases: TGTGCCTCTACTGGGACTAGCGGGAGGTACTACAATGAGCAGTTCTTC.

The rearrangement uses TRBV9 and TRBJ2-5, with D perhaps TRBD1 (6 bases). The CDR3 covers 15 residues. Germline CDR1 reads SGDLS; CDR2 reads YYNGEE. The ends were cut back, 0 bases at V and 5 bases at J, with 14 bases in the middle. The CDR3 DNA is TGTGCCAGCAGCGTAGATGAGGGTCAGGGGGAGACCCAGTACTTC. Protein product: CASSVDEGQGETQYF.

This clone has a handful of counts. This rearrangement joins TRBV27 to TRBJ2-1; D is undetermined. Germline loops: CDR1 MNHEY, CDR2 SMNVEV (reference sequence). The CDR3 runs 14 residues. The V gene lost 6 bases and the J gene lost 0 bases, with 9 bases spanning the gap. The CDR3 DNA reads as TGTGCCAGCAGCGGACGCAGCTCCTACAATGAGCAGTTCTTC. It is translated as CASSGRSSYNEQFF.

The gene calls are TRBV2 and TRBJ2-3, with TRBD2 matching 14 bases. Germline CDR1 is SNHLY and CDR2 is FYNNEI. The CDR3 is made up of 19 amino acids. V dropped 6 bases and J dropped 2; count of bases not matched to a gene: 13. This CDR3 reads CASSRLAGGPTATTDTQYF. The CDR3 DNA reads TGTGCCAGCAGCCGACTAGCGGGAGGGCCAACTGCTACCACAGATACGCAGTATTTT.

The DNA for the CDR3 is TGTGCCAGCAGTGTGATCGGCAGCCGTCCCGAGACCCAGTACTTC. Protein sequence: CASSVIGSRPETQYF. The rearrangement links TRBV2 to TRBJ2-5; D is uncertain. The CDR3 extends over 15 amino acids. The V and J ends lost 4 bases and 5 bases respectively, with 17 bases between them. Looked up from germline, CDR1 is SNHLY and CDR2 is FYNNEI.

The V call is TRBV10-3, the J call TRBJ1-5; 7 positions match TRBD1. J lost 7 bases, V lost 3 bases, and 6 bases had no gene match. Germline V lookup: CDR1 ENHRY, CDR2 SYGVKD. This CDR3 is 14 amino acids long. The CDR3 sequence: CAISDSGGRQPQHF. The CDR3 DNA follows: TGTGCCATCAGTGACTCAGGGGGACGGCAGCCCCAGCATTTT.

This clone was seen a single time. The chain recombines TRBV7-2 with TRBJ2-1; possible D gene TRBD2, 6 bases. CDR1 and CDR2 from the germline V gene are SGHTA and FQGNSA. V was shortened by 5 bases and J by 4 bases, with 9 bases between the two germline ends. This CDR3 region has 13 residues. CDR3 bases: TGTGCCAGCAGCCCGGACTATTACAATGAGCAGTTCTTC. This codes for CASSPDYYNEQFF.